Detailed here is one T cell receptor (beta chain). Its antigen is not known. Germline CDR1 is SGHNT and CDR2 is YENEEA. This CDR3 region has 14 residues. V lost 6 bases and J lost 5, with 16 bases in between. This sample was taken from a study of T cells in localized non-small cell lung cancer. Study results and limitations: Adjacent lung was found to contain a median approximately 52 of the top 100 tumor clones. Blood T cell density predicted longer survival; adjacent-lung clonality, shorter.

Sequencing was performed with immunoSEQ multiplex PCR; in TCRdb, only in-frame clones are kept and a portion is missing. The sample carries approximately 3,100 clones, about 20% recorded once. V gene TRBV11-3 combines with J gene TRBJ2-5; tentative D call: TRBD2 (5 bases). This clonotype originated in a woman aged 35 to 70 with stage III squamous cell lung carcinoma. The material sequenced was lung tumor tissue, taken before any cancer treatment. The CDR3, as DNA: TGTGCCAGCAGTCCCCGTCACGGGAAGGAGACCCAGTACTTC. Encoded protein: CASSPRHGKETQYF.